The source of this T cell receptor (beta chain) is a study of technical replicates of blood from a few donors. This CDR3 is built from 14 residues. Germline V CDR1 and CDR2: GTSNPN, SVGIG (reference sequence). V was cut by 1 base and J by 6 bases, with 15 bases left in between. Produced via immunoSEQ multiplex PCR; TCRdb's table is partial and in-frame only. The sample includes approximately 95,000 clones, roughly 95% of them seen just once. The sequence came from a human donor in good health. Material: T cells isolated from PBMCs. The chain links TRBV30 to TRBJ1-1; D is possibly TRBD1 (5 bases). The CDR3: CAWSALGAQAEAFF. The CDR3 nucleotides are TGTGCCTGGAGTGCTCTAGGGGCCCAGGCTGAAGCTTTCTTT.